This entry is about one T cell receptor beta chain. Its antigen is unidentified. The PCR made use of 60 Vbeta and 13 Jbeta primers. TCRdb's copy holds only in-frame clones and misses some; the assay was immunoSEQ multiplex PCR. The repertoire has 200,000 to 250,000 clones, just under 70% of them found once; the top ten carry 2.6%. The data are from a study of cytomegalovirus exposure and HLA in healthy donors. Study in general: In an early release, HLA-typed donors contributed about 79 million unique TCR sequences.

Study-wide results and limits: The study labeled fewer than 200 TCR beta chains cytomegalovirus-associated. Through in vitro validation, a few CMV-associated chains were shown to be specific for CMV antigens.

From germline, CDR1 is LNHNV and CDR2 YYDKDF (reference sequence). The CDR3 is 14 residues long. V lost 0 bases to trimming and J lost 6 bases, with 11 bases between them. This TCR was recovered from a man in his forties in good health and CMV-seropositive. The chain recombines TRBV15 with TRBJ2-5; D is possibly TRBD1 (6 bases). Source material: PBMCs. The chain's CDR3 is CATSRDRGAQTQYF. The CDR3 nucleotides are TGTGCCACCAGCAGAGACAGGGGCGCACAGACCCAGTACTTC.